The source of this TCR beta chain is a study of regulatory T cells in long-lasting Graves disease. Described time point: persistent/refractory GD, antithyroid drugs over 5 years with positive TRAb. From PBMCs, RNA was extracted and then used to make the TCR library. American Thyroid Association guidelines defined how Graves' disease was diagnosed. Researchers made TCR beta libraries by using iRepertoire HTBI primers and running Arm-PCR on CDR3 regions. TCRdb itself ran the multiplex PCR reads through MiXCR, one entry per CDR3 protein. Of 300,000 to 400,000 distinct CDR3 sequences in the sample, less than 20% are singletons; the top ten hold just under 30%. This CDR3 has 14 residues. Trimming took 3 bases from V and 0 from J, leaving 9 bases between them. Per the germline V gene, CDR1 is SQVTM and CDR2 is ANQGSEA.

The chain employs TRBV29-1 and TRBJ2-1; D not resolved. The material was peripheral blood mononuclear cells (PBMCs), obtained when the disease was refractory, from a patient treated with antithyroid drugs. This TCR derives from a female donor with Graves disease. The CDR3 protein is CSVDPESSYNEQFF. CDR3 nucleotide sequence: TGCAGCGTTGACCCCGAGAGCTCCTACAATGAGCAGTTCTTC.